Listed below are T cell receptor beta chains from one sample, sequenced in a study of cytomegalovirus exposure and HLA in healthy donors. Sequenced by immunoSEQ multiplex PCR; TCRdb stores in-frame clones only, minus some. This sample carries around 130,000 clones, roughly three quarters of them seen once, and the ten largest clones take approximately 0.86%. The sequencing sample was made of PBMCs. Receptor source: a woman aged 60-75 years in good health and CMV-seronegative. CDR3s include the opening cysteine and the closing phenylalanine or tryptophan. Each record gives: clone size, D gene, V gene, J gene, CDR3 protein, CDR3 DNA. The D gene is left open where the match is weak. Only some rows state a clone size, as once, few, many or a class for expanded clones.

clone size: -
D gene: TRBD1
V gene: TRBV11-2
J gene: TRBJ1-1
CDR3 protein: CASSPQGAVGKAFF
CDR3 DNA: TGTGCCAGCAGTCCACAGGGGGCCGTCGGGAAAGCTTTCTTT

clone size: -
D gene: TRBD2
V gene: TRBV7-2
J gene: TRBJ2-7
CDR3 protein: CASSLTSGNYEQYF
CDR3 DNA: TGTGCCAGCAGCTTAACTAGCGGAAACTACGAGCAGTACTTC

clone size: -
D gene: TRBD1
V gene: TRBV30
J gene: TRBJ2-5
CDR3 protein: CAWSPGTGPRETQYF
CDR3 DNA: TGTGCCTGGAGCCCCGGGACAGGGCCAAGAGAGACCCAGTACTTC

clone size: -
D gene: TRBD1
V gene: TRBV19
J gene: TRBJ1-2
CDR3 protein: CASLGQDFYGYTF
CDR3 DNA: TGTGCCAGCCTGGGACAGGACTTCTATGGCTACACCTTC

clone size: -
D gene: -
V gene: TRBV30
J gene: TRBJ2-7
CDR3 protein: CAWSAPRRASYEQYF
CDR3 DNA: TGTGCCTGGAGCGCCCCCCGGCGGGCCTCCTACGAGCAGTACTTC

clone size: few
D gene: TRBD2
V gene: TRBV4-2
J gene: TRBJ2-1
CDR3 protein: CASSQEGGGGWEQFF
CDR3 DNA: TGTGCCAGCAGCCAAGAAGGCGGGGGAGGCTGGGAGCAGTTCTTC

clone size: -
D gene: TRBD1
V gene: TRBV15
J gene: TRBJ2-2
CDR3 protein: CATSRGYGTGYNTGELFF
CDR3 DNA: TGTGCCACCAGCAGGGGGTACGGGACAGGGTATAACACCGGGGAGCTGTTTTTT

clone size: once
D gene: TRBD1
V gene: TRBV4-1
J gene: TRBJ2-7
CDR3 protein: CASSPRQGLPYEQYF
CDR3 DNA: TGCGCCAGCAGCCCCAGACAGGGTTTGCCCTACGAGCAGTACTTC

clone size: -
D gene: TRBD2
V gene: TRBV5-1
J gene: TRBJ2-1
CDR3 protein: CASSLATSGAHNEQFF
CDR3 DNA: TGCGCCAGCAGCTTGGCAACTAGCGGGGCTCACAATGAGCAGTTCTTC

clone size: few
D gene: TRBD2
V gene: TRBV19
J gene: TRBJ2-1
CDR3 protein: CASSISPGLAGLDNEQFF
CDR3 DNA: TGTGCCAGTAGTATATCTCCGGGACTAGCGGGACTTGACAATGAGCAGTTCTTC

clone size: -
D gene: TRBD1
V gene: TRBV2
J gene: TRBJ2-5
CDR3 protein: CASHRDRSAETQYF
CDR3 DNA: TGTGCCAGCCACCGGGACAGGTCGGCAGAGACCCAGTACTTC

clone size: -
D gene: -
V gene: TRBV4-1
J gene: TRBJ1-2
CDR3 protein: CASSSGQNYGYTF
CDR3 DNA: TGCGCCAGCAGTAGCGGGCAGAACTATGGCTACACCTTC

clone size: -
D gene: TRBD1
V gene: TRBV6-4
J gene: TRBJ1-6
CDR3 protein: CASRRQGDNNSPLHF
CDR3 DNA: TGTGCCAGCAGACGACAGGGGGACAATAATTCACCCCTCCACTTT

clone size: -
D gene: -
V gene: TRBV5-1
J gene: TRBJ2-5
CDR3 protein: CASSLDSPNRAQYF
CDR3 DNA: TGCGCCAGCAGCTTGGACTCTCCGAATCGGGCCCAGTACTTC

clone size: -
D gene: -
V gene: TRBV20-1
J gene: TRBJ2-1
CDR3 protein: CSRPGRNEQFF
CDR3 DNA: TGCAGCCGCCCCGGGAGAAATGAGCAGTTCTTC

clone size: few
D gene: TRBD2
V gene: TRBV15
J gene: TRBJ2-7
CDR3 protein: CATSRDSGGSFEQYF
CDR3 DNA: TGTGCCACCAGCAGAGATAGCGGGGGATCTTTCGAGCAGTACTTC

clone size: -
D gene: -
V gene: TRBV7-3
J gene: TRBJ1-1
CDR3 protein: CASSSQGGDEAFF
CDR3 DNA: TGTGCCAGCAGCTCTCAGGGAGGTGATGAAGCTTTCTTT

clone size: -
D gene: TRBD2
V gene: TRBV30
J gene: TRBJ2-7
CDR3 protein: CAWRGGYEQYF
CDR3 DNA: TGTGCCTGGAGGGGGGGGTACGAGCAGTACTTC

clone size: -
D gene: TRBD2
V gene: TRBV7-2
J gene: TRBJ2-7
CDR3 protein: CASSLVAGGPLSKYF
CDR3 DNA: TGTGCCAGCAGCTTAGTGGCGGGGGGGCCCCTCAGTAAATACTTC

clone size: -
D gene: -
V gene: TRBV5-1
J gene: TRBJ1-2
CDR3 protein: CASSPGGSPRMFYGYTF
CDR3 DNA: TGCGCCAGCAGCCCGGGAGGCAGCCCAAGGATGTTCTATGGCTACACCTTC

clone size: -
D gene: TRBD2
V gene: TRBV19
J gene: TRBJ2-7
CDR3 protein: CASSVTSGSPYEQYF
CDR3 DNA: TGTGCCAGTAGTGTCACTAGCGGTTCTCCCTACGAGCAGTACTTC

clone size: -
D gene: -
V gene: TRBV6-1
J gene: TRBJ2-3
CDR3 protein: CASIGSLHTDTQYF
CDR3 DNA: TGTGCCAGCATCGGGAGTCTTCACACAGATACGCAGTATTTT

clone size: -
D gene: -
V gene: TRBV2
J gene: TRBJ2-7
CDR3 protein: CASGRQDRTYEQYF
CDR3 DNA: TGTGCCAGCGGAAGACAGGATCGAACCTACGAGCAGTACTTC

clone size: -
D gene: TRBD2
V gene: TRBV7-2
J gene: TRBJ2-1
CDR3 protein: CASSYTGTSALYEQFF
CDR3 DNA: TGTGCCAGCAGCTATACCGGGACTAGCGCTTTATATGAGCAGTTCTTC

clone size: -
D gene: -
V gene: TRBV9
J gene: TRBJ1-1
CDR3 protein: CASSMTGGDTEAFF
CDR3 DNA: TGTGCCAGCAGCATGACCGGGGGGGACACTGAAGCTTTCTTT

clone size: -
D gene: TRBD2
V gene: TRBV5-1
J gene: TRBJ2-1
CDR3 protein: CASSTSGGPFHEQFF
CDR3 DNA: TGCGCCAGCAGCACCTCGGGGGGGCCATTTCATGAGCAGTTCTTC

clone size: -
D gene: TRBD1
V gene: TRBV6-1
J gene: TRBJ1-2
CDR3 protein: CASRPGQINYGYTF
CDR3 DNA: TGTGCCAGCAGACCGGGACAGATAAACTATGGCTACACCTTC

clone size: few
D gene: TRBD2
V gene: TRBV29-1
J gene: TRBJ2-3
CDR3 protein: CSVGLATDTQYF
CDR3 DNA: TGCAGCGTTGGACTAGCAACAGATACGCAGTATTTT

clone size: -
D gene: TRBD1
V gene: TRBV2
J gene: TRBJ1-1
CDR3 protein: CASRLGQGAGTEAFF
CDR3 DNA: TGTGCCAGCAGACTGGGACAGGGCGCGGGCACTGAAGCTTTCTTT